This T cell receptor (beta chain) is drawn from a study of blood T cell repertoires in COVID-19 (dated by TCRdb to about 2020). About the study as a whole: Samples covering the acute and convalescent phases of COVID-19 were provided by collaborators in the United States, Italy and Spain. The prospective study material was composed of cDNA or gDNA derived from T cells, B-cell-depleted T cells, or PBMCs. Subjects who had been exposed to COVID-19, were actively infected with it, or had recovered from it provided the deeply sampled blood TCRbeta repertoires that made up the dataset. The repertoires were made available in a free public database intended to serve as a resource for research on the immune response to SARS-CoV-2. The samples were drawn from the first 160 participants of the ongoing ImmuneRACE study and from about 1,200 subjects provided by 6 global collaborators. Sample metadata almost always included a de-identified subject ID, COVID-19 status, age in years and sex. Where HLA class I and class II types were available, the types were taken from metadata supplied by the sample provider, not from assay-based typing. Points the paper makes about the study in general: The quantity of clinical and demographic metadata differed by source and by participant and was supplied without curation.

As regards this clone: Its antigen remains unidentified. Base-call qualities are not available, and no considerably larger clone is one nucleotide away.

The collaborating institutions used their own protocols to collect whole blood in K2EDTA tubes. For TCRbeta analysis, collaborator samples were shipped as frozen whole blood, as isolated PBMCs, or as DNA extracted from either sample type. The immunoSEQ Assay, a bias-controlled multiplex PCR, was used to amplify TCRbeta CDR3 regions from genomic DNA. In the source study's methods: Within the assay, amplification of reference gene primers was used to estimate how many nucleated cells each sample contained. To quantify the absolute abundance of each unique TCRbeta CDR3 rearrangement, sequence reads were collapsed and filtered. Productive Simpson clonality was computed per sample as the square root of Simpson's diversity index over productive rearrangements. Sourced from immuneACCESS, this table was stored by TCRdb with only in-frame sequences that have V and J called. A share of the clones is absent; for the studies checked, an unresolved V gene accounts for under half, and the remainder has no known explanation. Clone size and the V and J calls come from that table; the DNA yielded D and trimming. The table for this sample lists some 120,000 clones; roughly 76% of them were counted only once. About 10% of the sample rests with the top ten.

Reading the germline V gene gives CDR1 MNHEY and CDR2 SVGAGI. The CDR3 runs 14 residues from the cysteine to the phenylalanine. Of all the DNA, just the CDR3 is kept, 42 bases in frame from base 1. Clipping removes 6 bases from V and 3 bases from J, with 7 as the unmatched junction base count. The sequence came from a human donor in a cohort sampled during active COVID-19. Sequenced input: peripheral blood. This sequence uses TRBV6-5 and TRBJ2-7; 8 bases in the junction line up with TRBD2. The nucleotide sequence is TGTGCCAGCAGCCAGTTTGGGACTAGCTACGAGCAGTACTTC. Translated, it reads CASSQFGTSYEQYF.